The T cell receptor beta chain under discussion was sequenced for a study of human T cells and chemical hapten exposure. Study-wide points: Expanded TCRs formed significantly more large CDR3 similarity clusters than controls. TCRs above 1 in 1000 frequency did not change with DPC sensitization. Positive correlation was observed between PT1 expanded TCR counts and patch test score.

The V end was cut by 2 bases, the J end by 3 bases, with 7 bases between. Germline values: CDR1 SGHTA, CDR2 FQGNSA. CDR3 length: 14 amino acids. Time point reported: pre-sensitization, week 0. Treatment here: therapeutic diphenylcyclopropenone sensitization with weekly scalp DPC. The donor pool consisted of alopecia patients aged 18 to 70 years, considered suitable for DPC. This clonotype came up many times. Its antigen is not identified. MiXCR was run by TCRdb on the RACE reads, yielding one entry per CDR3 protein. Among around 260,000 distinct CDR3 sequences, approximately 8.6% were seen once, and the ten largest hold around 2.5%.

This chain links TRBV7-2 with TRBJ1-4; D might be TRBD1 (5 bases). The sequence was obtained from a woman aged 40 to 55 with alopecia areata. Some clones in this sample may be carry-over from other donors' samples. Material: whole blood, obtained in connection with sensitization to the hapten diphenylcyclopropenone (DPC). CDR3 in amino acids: CASSLSGPNEKLFF. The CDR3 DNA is TGTGCCAGCAGCTTATCAGGGCCTAATGAAAAACTGTTTTTT.